The T cell receptor (beta chain) described here comes from a study of Ad26.COV2.S vaccination and SARS-CoV-2 variants. As for the study in general: Vaccine-arm donor from the placebo-controlled COV1001 Ad26.COV2.S trial.

Libraries were prepared by immunoSEQ multiplex PCR; TCRdb keeps only in-frame clonotypes and omits some of them. In the table there are around 320,000 clones, about nine tenths of which are singletons. The CDR3 has 15 residues. Trimming left V 5 bases short and J 2 bases short, with 14 bases between. CDR1 and CDR2 (germline): SGHTA, FQGTGA. Treatment of the sample: some 20 received Ad26.COV2.S at low or high dose, single or two shots; about 5 received placebo; per-sample allocation not given. Specimens were obtained on day 63 following the first vaccine or placebo injection. Notes on the study in general: Vaccine and placebo recipients had similar non-spike TCR breadth. Placebo recipients trailed vaccine recipients in spike-specific TCR breadth. Reportedly, spike-specific CD8+ and CD4+ T cell responses achieved substantial breadth once vaccination had taken place.

As concerns this clone: No antigen is known for it.

J is TRBJ2-3 and V is TRBV7-3, with D perhaps matching TRBD2 (6 bases). The material was peripheral blood, obtained in a trial of Ad26.COV2.S vaccine versus placebo. The TCR originated in a person aged 18-60 years who received the Ad26.COV2.S COVID-19 vaccine or a placebo. In DNA form, the CDR3 reads TGTGCCAGCAGCCCCATCCCGGGGGTCACAGATACGCAGTATTTT. Protein product: CASSPIPGVTDTQYF.